Sequencing of this T cell receptor (beta chain) was carried out in a study of T cells in Graves' hyperthyroidism and ophthalmopathy. This clonotype was seen many times. The length of the CDR3 is 12 residues. V lost 0 bases, J lost 13 bases, and 10 bases lay in between. Germline lookup yields CDR1 SGHNT and CDR2 YENEEA. The CDR3 regions of TCR beta were amplified from RNA transcripts. TCR CDR3 regions were first amplified by RT-PCR with HTBI primers. TCRdb re-derived calls from the multiplex PCR reads in MiXCR, one entry per CDR3 protein. The sample comprises 500,000 to 600,000 distinct CDR3 sequences, less than 20% of which are singletons, and roughly 50% rests with the top ten.

This chain joins TRBV11-3 and TRBJ2-1; weak D call: TRBD2 (6 bases). This receptor was taken from a man aged 40-49 years with Graves' ophthalmopathy. Input material: blood. The CDR3 nucleotides read TGTGCCAGCAGCTTAGAGGGCGGGGTACAGTTCTTC. This codes for CASSLEGGVQFF.